A selection of T cell receptor beta chains follows, all from one sample in a study of T cell responses to AZD1222 COVID-19 vaccine. Only in-frame clones appear in the TCRdb table, and some are missing; sequencing was by immunoSEQ multiplex PCR. The sample records around 96,000 clones, around 84% being singletons. The input for sequencing was peripheral blood, taken 28 days after the second AZD1222 dose. All receptors derive from an adult who received the AZD1222 COVID-19 vaccine. Both conserved end residues are part of each CDR3. The order of the fields is J gene, V gene, clone size, D gene, CDR3 DNA, CDR3 protein. D genes are given only for firm matches. Size is omitted from some rows. Given values are once, few, many or a class for expanded clones.

TRBJ2-7	TRBV19	-	-	TGTGCCAGTAGTATATGGGGGTTCGGGTACGAGCAGTACTTC	CASSIWGFGYEQYF
TRBJ2-5	TRBV3-1/TRBV3-2	-	TRBD1	TGTGCCAGCAGCCAGGACAGGGTCCAAGAGACCCAGTACTTC	CASSQDRVQETQYF
TRBJ1-2	TRBV28	-	-	TGTGCCAGCAGTTTAAACACTAACTATGGCTACACCTTC	CASSLNTNYGYTF
TRBJ2-7	TRBV27	-	-	TGTGCCAGCATGGGGGGCGCTTCCTACGAGCAGTACTTC	CASMGGASYEQYF
TRBJ2-3	TRBV5-1	once	-	TGCGCCAGCAGCAGGGAGGTGGGCGGCAGCACAGATACGCAGTATTTT	CASSREVGGSTDTQYF
TRBJ2-7	TRBV19	-	-	TGTGCCAGTAGTTCAAGGGGGGATTGGCAGTACTTC	CASSSRGDWQYF
TRBJ1-5	TRBV30	-	TRBD1	TGTGCCTGGAGTCCCCAGGGACAGGGCAATCAGCCCCAGCATTTT	CAWSPQGQGNQPQHF
TRBJ1-6	TRBV18	-	-	TGTGCCAGCTCATACGAGCGCGCCGGGAGCTCCTATAATTCACCCCTCCACTTT	CASSYERAGSSYNSPLHF
TRBJ2-7	TRBV4-1	-	TRBD1	TGCGCCAGCAGTCGCACAGGGGAGAGCTCCTACGAGCAGTACTTC	CASSRTGESSYEQYF
TRBJ2-5	TRBV20-1	-	-	TGCAGTGCCACATTAGAGACCCAGTACTTC	CSATLETQYF
TRBJ2-2	TRBV28	-	-	TGTGCCAGCAGTTTATTCGTATGGGAAGACTCGAACACCGGGGAGCTGTTTTTT	CASSLFVWEDSNTGELFF
TRBJ2-1	TRBV11-3	-	-	TGTGCCAGCAGCTTGAGTAATGAGCAGTTCTTC	CASSLSNEQFF
TRBJ1-4	TRBV29-1	-	-	TGCAGCGTTGAAGGGTCAGGGAATAATGAAAAACTGTTTTTT	CSVEGSGNNEKLFF
TRBJ2-1	TRBV21-1	once	-	TGTGCCAGCAGCCCGCGACTAGGAAGCTCCTACAATGAGCAGTTCTTC	CASSPRLGSSYNEQFF
TRBJ2-7	TRBV6-6	once	-	TGTGCCAGCAGTTACGGTACTGTGGCCGAGCAGTACTTC	CASSYGTVAEQYF
TRBJ1-1	TRBV18	-	-	TGTGCCAGCTCACCCCGGTCGTCAGGCACTGAAGCTTTCTTT	CASSPRSSGTEAFF
TRBJ1-6	TRBV7-3	-	-	TGTGCCAGCAGCTTTGAGGGGGGAGGGAATTCACCCCTCCACTTT	CASSFEGGGNSPLHF
TRBJ2-1	TRBV29-1	-	-	TGCAGCGTTGGGTCGGAATACAATGAGCAGTTCTTC	CSVGSEYNEQFF
TRBJ2-3	TRBV9	-	TRBD1	TGTGCCAGCAGCGGACAGGGCGCTCTGAGCACAGATACGCAGTATTTT	CASSGQGALSTDTQYF
TRBJ2-7	TRBV6-5	-	TRBD1	TGTGCCAGCAGAGGACAGGGTAGTCGCTACGAGCAGTACTTC	CASRGQGSRYEQYF
TRBJ1-2	TRBV12-3/TRBV12-4	-	TRBD1	TGTGCCAGCAGGGGCCTGACAGGGGGCAACACCTTC	CASRGLTGGNTF
TRBJ1-1	TRBV5-1	-	-	TGCGCCAGCAGCGCACAGCTAAACACTGAAGCTTTCTTT	CASSAQLNTEAFF
TRBJ2-7	TRBV6-5	-	-	TGTGCCAGCAGTTACCTTGGGGGGTCCTACGAGCAGTACTTC	CASSYLGGSYEQYF
TRBJ1-2	TRBV7-9	-	TRBD1	TGTGCCAGCAGCTTAGGGACAGGGAAAGACTATGGCTACACCTTC	CASSLGTGKDYGYTF
TRBJ2-7	TRBV5-4	-	-	TGTGCCAGCAGCTTGGCAGGGGCGAGCGCCTACGAGCAGTACTTC	CASSLAGASAYEQYF
TRBJ2-1	TRBV6-5	-	TRBD2	TGTGCCAGCAGGACCGGGATGCGGGGGGAGTTCTTC	CASRTGMRGEFF
TRBJ2-7	TRBV3-1/TRBV3-2	-	-	TGTGCCAGCAGCCAAGCGGGGGTGAGCTACGAGCAGTACTTC	CASSQAGVSYEQYF
TRBJ1-2	TRBV6-2/TRBV6-3	-	-	TGTGCCAGCAGTAACCTGGTGGTCAGCTATGGCTACACCTTC	CASSNLVVSYGYTF
TRBJ2-5	TRBV3-1/TRBV3-2	-	-	TGTGCCAGCAGCCAATGGGAAGAGACCCAGTACTTC	CASSQWEETQYF
TRBJ1-2	TRBV4-1	-	-	TGCGCCAGCAGCCAGCCCCTGGTCGGCTACACCTTC	CASSQPLVGYTF
TRBJ1-1	TRBV3-1/TRBV3-2	-	-	TGTGCCAGCAGCCAAGAGGGGCTGAACACTGAAGCTTTCTTT	CASSQEGLNTEAFF
TRBJ1-4	TRBV29-1	-	-	TGCAGCGTCCTAGGGGTCCGCCAGGAGGGAAAACTGTTTTTT	CSVLGVRQEGKLFF
TRBJ2-7	TRBV15	once	TRBD1	TGTGCCACCAGCAGAGATTCGGGACAGGAGAGCTCCTACGAGCAGTACTTC	CATSRDSGQESSYEQYF
TRBJ2-1	TRBV12-3/TRBV12-4	once	-	TGTGCCAGCGGGTTCCAAGGTGGCAATGAGCAGTTCTTC	CASGFQGGNEQFF
TRBJ1-5	TRBV18	-	TRBD1	TGTGCCAGCTCACCGGACAGGGAGTATCGTCAGCCCCAGCATTTT	CASSPDREYRQPQHF
TRBJ1-5	TRBV19	-	-	TGTGCCAGTAGTTGGGTAGATCAGCCCCAGCATTTT	CASSWVDQPQHF
TRBJ1-2	TRBV11-2	-	TRBD1	TGTGCCAGCAGCTTTTTGGGACAGGCTGGCTACACCTTC	CASSFLGQAGYTF
TRBJ2-5	TRBV5-1	-	-	TGCGCCAGCAGTGAGACCGGGACTCCAGGGGAGACCCAGTACTTC	CASSETGTPGETQYF
TRBJ2-1	TRBV7-3	-	-	TGTGCCAGCAGCAGAGGAGGGGGCCCCTACAATGAGCAGTTCTTC	CASSRGGGPYNEQFF
TRBJ2-1	TRBV5-5	-	TRBD2	TGTGCCAGAGCGGGAGTACAGCTTGAGCAGTTCTTC	CARAGVQLEQFF
TRBJ1-2	TRBV19	few	TRBD1	TGTGCCAGCCATAACCCTTACAGGGGGCGCCTTGGTGGCTACACCTTC	CASHNPYRGRLGGYTF
TRBJ2-2	TRBV27	-	TRBD2	TGTGCCAGCAGTTTTCTTAGCGGGACGGGCGGGGAGCTGTTTTTT	CASSFLSGTGGELFF
TRBJ2-7	TRBV6-2/TRBV6-3	-	-	TGTGCCAGCAGTTACGAGGATTCTGGGGTCTACGAGCAGTACTTC	CASSYEDSGVYEQYF
TRBJ1-4	TRBV6-5	-	-	TGTGCCAGCAGTCCCCTGAACAGAAAGGGTGAAAAACTGTTTTTT	CASSPLNRKGEKLFF
TRBJ2-1	TRBV4-3	-	-	TGCGCCAGCAGCCACGGAGTTCTTGAGACAACCTACAATGAGCAGTTCTTC	CASSHGVLETTYNEQFF
TRBJ2-7	TRBV28	-	-	TGTGCCAGCAACACGTTAGGGCGGGAGCAGTACTTC	CASNTLGREQYF
TRBJ2-5	TRBV27	-	TRBD2	TGTGCCAGCAGTAGGCGGGAGGGGAGAGAGACCCAGTACTTC	CASSRREGRETQYF
TRBJ1-6	TRBV3-1/TRBV3-2	-	TRBD1	TGTGCCAGCAGCAAAGAGACAGGGAGCTCCTATAATTCACCCCTCCACTTT	CASSKETGSSYNSPLHF
TRBJ2-3	TRBV21-1	-	-	TGTGCCAGCAGCTCACAGGGCCCGGATACGCAGTATTTT	CASSSQGPDTQYF
TRBJ2-5	TRBV19	-	-	TGTGCCAGTAGTCCCCAAGGCATTGCCTTGGGTACAATAGAGACCCAGTACTTC	CASSPQGIALGTIETQYF
TRBJ2-7	TRBV14	few	TRBD1	TGTGCCAGCAGCCAAGTGGGGGGGACAGGGGGCTCCCAGGACTTC	CASSQVGGTGGSQDF
TRBJ1-1	TRBV28	-	-	TGTGCCAGCAGTGGGCAGATGAACACTGAAGCTTTCTTT	CASSGQMNTEAFF
TRBJ1-1	TRBV7-3	-	-	TGTGCCAGCAGCTTAAGGGGCAGGGGGAACACTGAAGCTTTCTTT	CASSLRGRGNTEAFF
TRBJ2-7	TRBV15	-	TRBD2	TGTGCCACCAGCGGATGGACTAGCGGTCCTACGTGGGAGCAGTACTTC	CATSGWTSGPTWEQYF
TRBJ2-7	TRBV19	once	TRBD2	TGTGCCAGTAGTGTCACTCGGGGGGGCGTTTACGAGCAGTACTTC	CASSVTRGGVYEQYF
TRBJ1-2	TRBV4-2	-	-	TGTGCCAGCAGCCAAGGGTGGGACTTCCAGGGCTACACCTTC	CASSQGWDFQGYTF
TRBJ2-7	TRBV28	-	TRBD2	TGTGCCAGCAGTGAGCTCGGGACTAGCGGGCGCTACGAGCAGTACTTC	CASSELGTSGRYEQYF
TRBJ2-7	TRBV28	few	TRBD2	TGTGCCAGCAGTTTGTCGGGACTAGCGGGGGTTCGCGAGCAGTACTTC	CASSLSGLAGVREQYF
TRBJ2-7	TRBV14	-	TRBD1	TGTGCCAGCAGCCCCCTGGGGACAGGGACTTACGAGCAGTACTTC	CASSPLGTGTYEQYF
TRBJ2-1	TRBV27	-	TRBD2	TGTGCCAGCAGTTTAACCTCCGTGTGGGCCGATAGCGGGAGAGGCGACAATGAGCAGTTCTTC	CASSLTSVWADSGRGDNEQFF